Presented here are 28 T cell receptor beta chains from one specimen sequenced in a study of cytomegalovirus exposure and HLA in healthy donors. Researchers ran the PCR with 60 Vbeta and 13 Jbeta primers. TCRdb's copy holds only in-frame clones and misses some; the assay was immunoSEQ multiplex PCR. The data contain about 93,000 clones, around three quarters of them singletons. The sequenced sample was PBMCs. Every receptor here comes from a young man in good health and CMV-seronegative.

V and J are TRBV19 and TRBJ2-7, with 10 bases that match TRBD1. CDR3 length: 14 amino acids. CDR1 LNHDA and CDR2 SQIVND come from the germline V gene (reference sequence). The V segment lost 1 base and the J segment 3 bases; nucleotides outside the gene matches: 0. The CDR3 spells CASSIGTGGYEQYF. As DNA, the CDR3 is TGTGCCAGTAGTATAGGGACAGGGGGCTACGAGCAGTACTTC.

V is TRBV10-3 and J is TRBJ2-1; TRBD2 matches at 12 bases. The V and J ends lost 5 bases and 2 bases, in that order; junction bases with no gene match: 10. Germline V gene sequence: CDR1 ENHRY, CDR2 SYGVKD. The CDR3 has 18 amino acids. CDR3 DNA: TGTGCCATCAGTATCAGTTCCCGGACTAGCGGGGCCTACAATGAGCAGTTCTTC. Translated: CAISISSRTSGAYNEQFF.

This chain joins TRBV7-6 and TRBJ2-1; TRBD2 is a possible D gene (5 bases). Germline CDR1 and CDR2: SGHVS and FNYEAQ. The CDR3 is 14 residues long. Trimming cost V 5 bases and J 9 bases, with 17 bases left between them. The CDR3 loop reads CASSPSGLGSEQFF. The CDR3 DNA sequence: TGTGCCAGCAGCCCGTCAGGATTAGGGAGTGAGCAGTTCTTC.

The gene calls are TRBV7-9 and TRBJ1-2, with a possible D match to TRBD1 (5 bases). CDR3 length: 13 residues. Germline-derived CDR1 and CDR2 are SEHNR and FQNEAQ (reference sequence). Trimming removed 5 bases at V and 3 bases at J, with 10 bases between. In nucleotides, the CDR3 is TGTGCCAGCAGCCTCAGGGTTGACTATGGCTACACCTTC. It yields the protein CASSLRVDYGYTF.

The CDR3 DNA reads as TGCGCCAGCAGCTCGGAGGGGCCAATGAACACTGAAGCTTTCTTT. Protein product: CASSSEGPMNTEAFF. V usage is TRBV5-1 and J usage is TRBJ1-1; TRBD1 might be the D (5 bases). Trimming cost V 3 bases and J 0 bases, with 12 bases left between them. The CDR3 loop spans 15 amino acids. In germline, CDR1 is SGHRS, CDR2 YFSETQ.

V and J are TRBV28 and TRBJ1-1; 8 bases match TRBD1. Germline loops: CDR1 MDHEN, CDR2 SYDVKM. CDR3 length equals 15 residues. With 6 bases clipped from V and 5 bases from J, the junction kept 11 bases outside the gene matches. The DNA for the CDR3 is TGTGCCAGCAGCCGACCCGACAGGGGAAAAACTGAAGCTTTCTTT. This translates into CASSRPDRGKTEAFF.

The sample holds a few counts of this clone. The chain recombines TRBV6-1 with TRBJ1-2, with 7 bases matching TRBD1. This CDR3 has 13 amino acids. Germline CDR1 and CDR2: MNHNS and SASEGT. V lost 4 bases to trimming and J lost 3 bases; unmatched junction nucleotides: 2. The DNA of the CDR3 is TGTGCCAGCAGTGTCGGGACAGACTATGGCTACACCTTC. This codes for CASSVGTDYGYTF.

The V gene is TRBV5-1, the J gene TRBJ2-3, with D possibly TRBD2 on 5 matching bases. Germline V lookup: CDR1 SGHRS, CDR2 YFSETQ. The CDR3 sequence is 14 residues long. Trimming shortened V by 0 bases and J by 2 bases, and 7 bases separated the two germline ends. The CDR3 spells CASSLGTVTDTQYF. CDR3 coding DNA: TGCGCCAGCAGCTTGGGGACTGTCACAGATACGCAGTATTTT.

The chain carries TRBV9 and TRBJ1-2, with D maybe TRBD1 (6 bases). The CDR3 runs 16 residues. Per germline, CDR1 SGDLS and CDR2 YYNGEE. V gave up 0 bases and J gave up 2 bases, with 14 bases separating them. CDR3 in DNA: TGTGCCAGCAGCGTAGCTCGGGGGGCAGAGAACTATGGCTACACCTTC. It is translated as CASSVARGAENYGYTF. Supplemented by reference TRBV9 and TRBJ1-2, the full variable domain reads DSGVTQTPKHLITATGQRVTLRCSPRSGDLSVYWYQQSLDQGLQFLIQYYNGEERAKGNILERFSAQQFPDLHSELNLSSLELGDSALYFCASSVARGAENYGYTFGSGTRLTVV.

This chain joins TRBV7-7 and TRBJ1-1; 7 nucleotides agree with TRBD1. CDR3 length equals 16 residues. Germline CDR1 and CDR2: SSHAT and FNYEAQ (reference sequence). J lost 5 bases, V lost 5 bases, and 14 bases had no gene match. CDR3 sequence: CASSHVTGEVETEAFF. In DNA, the CDR3 is TGTGCCAGCAGCCATGTAACAGGGGAAGTTGAAACTGAAGCTTTCTTT.

This clone came up once. This sequence joins TRBV19 and TRBJ1-2, with a weak D call TRBD1 (6 bases). Germline V gives CDR1 LNHDA, CDR2 SQIVND (reference sequence). V was clipped by 5 bases and J by 8 bases, with 15 bases between them. This CDR3 comprises 13 residues. In DNA form, the CDR3 reads TGTGCCAGTAGTGTCCGGGACATCCTCGGCTACACCTTC. It encodes CASSVRDILGYTF.

This clone was detected only once. The chain joins TRBV4-1 to TRBJ2-5; TRBD1 matches at 8 bases. Germline lookup yields CDR1 MGHRA and CDR2 YSYEKL. CDR3 size: 17 residues. After removal of 0 bases from V and 4 bases from J, the junction contained 10 bases not matched to a gene. CDR3: CASSQDGTGPPRETQYF. The CDR3 coding sequence is TGCGCCAGCAGCCAAGATGGGACAGGTCCACCAAGAGAGACCCAGTACTTC.

This clone was picked up a small number of times. V usage is TRBV5-5 and J usage is TRBJ1-1, with 7 bases aligning to TRBD1. From germline, CDR1 is SGHKS and CDR2 YYEKEE (reference sequence). With V trimmed by 2 bases and J by 0 bases, 4 bases remained unmatched. The CDR3 runs to 15 residues. The CDR3 nucleotides read TGTGCCAGCAGCTTTGGAGACAGGGTGAACACTGAAGCTTTCTTT. Translated: CASSFGDRVNTEAFF.

This clone showed up just once. CDR3 coding DNA: TGTGCCAGCACTAAGGTAGCGGGAGTTTTCAATGAGCAGTTCTTC. It encodes CASTKVAGVFNEQFF. The chain links TRBV7-6 to TRBJ2-1; 9 nucleotides line up with TRBD2. Unmatched junction bases numbered 10, after V lost 7 bases and J lost 6 bases. The CDR3 consists of 15 residues. Germline V gene sequence: CDR1 SGHVS, CDR2 FNYEAQ.

V usage is TRBV6-6 and J usage is TRBJ2-1; 7 nucleotides line up with TRBD1. The CDR3 runs to 13 residues. Losses at the gene ends were 6 bases for V and 4 bases for J; bases not matched to a gene: 3. Germline V gene data show CDR1 as MNHNY and CDR2 as SVGAGI (reference sequence). CDR3 protein: CASRGQVYNEQFF. CDR3 bases: TGTGCCAGCAGAGGACAGGTATACAATGAGCAGTTCTTC.

This clone was seen more than once but under ten times. The chain couples TRBV5-6 to TRBJ1-1; D possibly corresponds to TRBD1 (5 bases). Germline CDR1 is SGHDT and CDR2 is YYEEEE. The CDR3 has 15 residues. The germline V and J ends were trimmed by 1 base and 0 bases, with 10 bases remaining between them. The CDR3 reads CASSLLAGMNTEAFF. The CDR3 nucleotides are TGTGCCAGCAGCTTGTTGGCAGGGATGAACACTGAAGCTTTCTTT.

The chain is built from TRBV27 and TRBJ2-7; D may be TRBD1 (6 bases). The germline V gene encodes CDR1 MNHEY and CDR2 SMNVEV (reference sequence). CDR3 length: 15 amino acids. V lost 4 bases and J 6 bases, leaving 19 bases between the germline ends. In DNA form, the CDR3 reads TGTGCCAGCAGTTCGTCGCCCGGGACAACGTTCGAGCAGTACTTC. This translates into CASSSSPGTTFEQYF.

This chain uses TRBV7-9 with TRBJ2-1; 8 nucleotides align to TRBD2. Trimming took 5 bases from V and 7 from J; bases not matched to a gene: 13. The CDR3 length is 16 residues. Germline loops: CDR1 SEHNR, CDR2 FQNEAQ (reference sequence). CDR3 protein: CASSPRPGLGNNEQFF. The CDR3 nucleotides read TGTGCCAGCAGCCCTAGACCGGGACTAGGGAATAATGAGCAGTTCTTC.

The V gene is TRBV25-1, the J gene TRBJ1-6; D possibly corresponds to TRBD1 (5 bases). V was pared by 6 bases and J by 0 bases, with 15 bases between. The CDR3 loop spans 17 amino acids. Germline lookup yields CDR1 MGHDK and CDR2 SYGVNS. This CDR3 reads CASRQSQVSSYNSPLHF. DNA of the CDR3: TGTGCCAGCAGACAGTCACAGGTCAGCTCCTATAATTCACCCCTCCACTTT.

CDR3 sequence (DNA): TGTGCCAGCAGCCCGTCCGGGACAGGGGACGAGCATGGCTACACCTTC. This translates into CASSPSGTGDEHGYTF. The chain employs TRBV9 and TRBJ1-2; 10 nucleotides match TRBD1. Germline CDR1 and CDR2: SGDLS and YYNGEE. Trimming took 4 bases from V and 6 from J; bases not matched to a gene: 12. This CDR3 has 16 residues.

The J gene is TRBJ2-3, the V gene TRBV6-6; 7 positions match TRBD2. From germline, CDR1 is MNHNY and CDR2 SVGAGI (reference sequence). V gave up 7 bases and J gave up 3 bases; unmatched junction bases: 1. This CDR3 is built from 12 residues. CDR3: CASKLATDTQYF. CDR3 sequence (DNA): TGTGCCAGCAAACTAGCGACAGATACGCAGTATTTT.

CDR3 sequence (DNA): TGTGCCAGCAGTGAAGCACCGGGACAGGGGGCAGATACGCAGTATTTT. As protein: CASSEAPGQGADTQYF. V usage is TRBV6-1 and J usage is TRBJ2-3, with 11 bases lining up with TRBD1. The CDR3 is made up of 16 amino acids. Germline CDR1 is MNHNS and CDR2 is SASEGT. Germline trimming cut 0 bases from V and 4 bases from J; bases unmatched to any gene: 3.

This chain links TRBV6-6 with TRBJ2-5; no firm D call. Trimming removed 7 bases from V and 4 bases from J, with 19 bases in between. The V gene's germline CDR1 is MNHNY and CDR2 SVGAGI (reference sequence). The CDR3 runs 15 residues. The CDR3 DNA follows: TGTGCCAGCACGAGCTTTAACAGTCGTGGAGAGACCCAGTACTTC. Translation gives CASTSFNSRGETQYF.

The gene calls are TRBV27 and TRBJ1-6, with D possibly matching TRBD1 (5 bases). V shed 5 bases and J shed 0 bases, with 14 bases lying between them. The germline V gene has CDR1 MNHEY and CDR2 SMNVEV (reference sequence). This CDR3 contains 17 residues. The DNA for the CDR3 is TGTGCCAGCAGTAGCGTCCGGGGGGACTCCTATAATTCACCCCTCCACTTT. This translates into CASSSVRGDSYNSPLHF.

CDR3 sequence: CASSRRTSGNEQFF. CDR3 nucleotides: TGCGCCAGCAGCCGTAGGACTAGCGGCAATGAGCAGTTCTTC. The chain uses TRBV5-1 and TRBJ2-1, with 10 positions matching TRBD2. The V gene end was trimmed by 4 bases and the J gene end by 6 bases; junction bases not matched to a gene: 4. Germline assignment: CDR1 SGHRS and CDR2 YFSETQ. This CDR3 is 14 amino acids long. The variable domain in full, with the rest retrieved from reference TRBV5-1 and TRBJ2-1, is KAGVTQTPRYLIKTRGQQVTLSCSPISGHRSVSWYQQTPGQGLQFLFEYFSETQRNKGNFPGRFSGRQFSNSRSEMNVSTLELGDSALYLCASSRRTSGNEQFFGPGTRLTVL.

The rearrangement joins TRBV5-1 to TRBJ1-3; D gene uncertain. CDR1 is SGHRS and CDR2 is YFSETQ in the germline V gene. The CDR3 totals 14 residues. The V and J ends lost 1 base and 4 bases respectively, with 9 bases between them. The CDR3 reads CASSLSIGGNTIYF. The CDR3 bases are TGCGCCAGCAGCTTGAGTATCGGGGGAAACACCATATATTTT.

This rearrangement joins TRBV5-4 to TRBJ2-3; 7 bases agree with TRBD2. After removal of 1 base from V and 3 bases from J, the junction contained 2 bases not matched to a gene. Germline V lookup: CDR1 SGHNT, CDR2 YYREEE (reference sequence). The length of the CDR3 is 14 residues. As DNA, the CDR3 is TGTGCCAGCAGCTTGTGGGGGGGGACAGATACGCAGTATTTT. This sequence encodes CASSLWGGTDTQYF.

This clone was detected only a few times. The J gene is TRBJ2-7, the V gene TRBV27; weak D call: TRBD1 (6 bases). CDR3 size: 13 residues. Germline V CDR1 and CDR2: MNHEY, SMNVEV (reference sequence). With 8 bases removed from V and 3 bases from J, the gap between germline ends came to 14 bases. In nucleotides, the CDR3 is TGTGCCAGCGCCAATGGACAGTACTACGAGCAGTACTTC. Amino acids: CASANGQYYEQYF.